The 5 T cell receptor beta chains below all came from one sample that was sequenced in a study of T cells in Graves' hyperthyroidism and ophthalmopathy. Regions amplified from RNA transcripts were the TCR beta CDR3 regions. The HTBI primer set was used in a first-round RT-PCR of the TCR CDR3. In TCRdb, the multiplex PCR reads were re-called with MiXCR into one record per CDR3 protein. The sample consists of a few hundred thousand distinct CDR3 sequences, roughly a sixth of them appearing once. Sequencing used blood. The receptors were sampled from a woman aged 40 to 50 with Graves' ophthalmopathy.

V and J are TRBV13 and TRBJ1-1; D is unclear. V lost 5 bases and J 6 bases, leaving 13 bases between the germline ends. CDR1 and CDR2 from the germline V gene are PRHDT and FYEKMQ (reference sequence). CDR3 length equals 13 residues. CDR3 sequence reads: CASSEPQFSEAFF. For the CDR3, the DNA is TGTGCCAGCAGCGAGCCACAGTTCTCTGAAGCTTTCTTT.

Points on this clonotype: One end of the junction does not line up with germline, which may come from a read error. The genes are TRBV5-1 and TRBJ2-1; D might be TRBD1 or TRBD2, each matching 5 bases. The CDR3 covers 16 residues. CDR1 SGHRS and CDR2 YFSETQ come from the germline V gene. The CDR3 bases are TGTGCCAGCAGCCCGGGACCTACGCCGTTCAACAATGAGCAGTTCTTC. The encoded protein is CASSPGPTPFNNEQFF. Combining the CDR3 with reference TRBV5-1 and TRBJ2-1 gives the whole variable domain KAGVTQTPRYLIKTRGQQVTLSCSPISGHRSVSWYQQTPGQGLQFLFEYFSETQRNKGNFPGRFSGRQFSNSRSEMNVSTLELGDSALYLCASSPGPTPFNNEQFFGPGTRLTVL.

This clonotype turned up a few times. This chain joins TRBV5-5 and TRBJ2-7; TRBD1 aligns across 10 bases. J lost 6 bases, V lost 0 bases, and 6 bases had no gene match. CDR1 is SGHKS and CDR2 is YYEKEE in the germline V gene (reference sequence). The CDR3 totals 15 residues. The CDR3 protein is CASSLGATGGSEQYF. The CDR3, as DNA: TGTGCCAGCAGCTTGGGTGCGACAGGGGGCTCCGAGCAGTACTTC.

This clonotype was observed many times. This chain links TRBV28 with TRBJ1-1; 7 bases line up with TRBD1. With 4 bases clipped from V and 1 base from J, the junction kept 12 bases outside the gene matches. The CDR3 length is 17 residues. Germline assignment: CDR1 MDHEN and CDR2 SYDVKM. The CDR3 loop is CASSSGATGKRNTEAFF. CDR3 bases: TGTGCCAGCAGTTCGGGAGCGACAGGGAAGAGGAACACTGAAGCTTTCTTT.

This clonotype was counted at least ten times. The chain employs TRBV3-1 and TRBJ1-5; D perhaps matches TRBD1 (5 bases). Germline V CDR1 and CDR2: LGHDT, YNNKEL (reference sequence). Deletions cut 6 bases from V and 4 bases from J, with 16 bases between. The CDR3 runs to 15 residues. The CDR3 is CASSRTGAKNQPQHF. DNA of the CDR3: TGTGCCAGCAGTCGTACCGGGGCCAAAAATCAGCCCCAGCATTTT.